This TCR beta chain was captured by sequencing in a study of CD8 T cells in Susac syndrome. In this sample, this clonotype turned up a few times. Random-hexamer reverse transcription was applied to 0.5 to 1 ug RNA. The method of amplification for TCR beta CDR3 was immunoSEQ multiplex PCR, covering 54 Vbeta and 13 Jbeta. TCRdb called the immunoSEQ multiplex PCR reads again in MiXCR, with one record for every CDR3 protein. The sample lists fewer than 300,000 distinct CDR3 sequences; roughly 84% were seen once. This CDR3 has 14 amino acids. With 3 bases clipped from V and 5 bases from J, the junction kept 5 bases outside the gene matches. Germline CDR1 is MNHEY and CDR2 is SMNVEV (reference sequence). The authors carried out high-throughput sequencing of TCR beta. They applied it to CD8+ and CD4+ T cells obtained from blood. Included as multiple sclerosis controls were treatment-naive patients who had stable or active relapsing-remitting disease.

The chain employs TRBV27 and TRBJ2-5, with 8 bases fitting TRBD2. This TCR was sampled from a human donor with multiple sclerosis. Sequenced material: CD8+ T cells from PBMCs. The CDR3 protein is CASSFSGSQETQYF. The DNA for the CDR3 is TGTGCCAGCAGTTTCAGCGGGAGTCAGGAGACCCAGTACTTC.